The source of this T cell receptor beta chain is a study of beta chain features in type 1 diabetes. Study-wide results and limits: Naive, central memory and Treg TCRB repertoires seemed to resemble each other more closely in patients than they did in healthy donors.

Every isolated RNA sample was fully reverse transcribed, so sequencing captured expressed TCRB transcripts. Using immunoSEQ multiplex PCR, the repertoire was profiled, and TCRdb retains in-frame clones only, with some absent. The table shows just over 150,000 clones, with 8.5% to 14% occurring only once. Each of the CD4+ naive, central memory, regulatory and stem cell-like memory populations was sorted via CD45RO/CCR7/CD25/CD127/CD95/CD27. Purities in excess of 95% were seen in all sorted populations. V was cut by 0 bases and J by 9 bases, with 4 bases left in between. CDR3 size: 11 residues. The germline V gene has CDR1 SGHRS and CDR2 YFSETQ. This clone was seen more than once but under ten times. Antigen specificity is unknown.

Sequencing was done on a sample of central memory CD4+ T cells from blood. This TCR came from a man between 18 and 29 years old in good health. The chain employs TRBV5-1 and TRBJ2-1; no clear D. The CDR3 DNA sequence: TGCGCCAGCAGCTTGGGCGGTGAGCAGTTCTTC. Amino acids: CASSLGGEQFF.